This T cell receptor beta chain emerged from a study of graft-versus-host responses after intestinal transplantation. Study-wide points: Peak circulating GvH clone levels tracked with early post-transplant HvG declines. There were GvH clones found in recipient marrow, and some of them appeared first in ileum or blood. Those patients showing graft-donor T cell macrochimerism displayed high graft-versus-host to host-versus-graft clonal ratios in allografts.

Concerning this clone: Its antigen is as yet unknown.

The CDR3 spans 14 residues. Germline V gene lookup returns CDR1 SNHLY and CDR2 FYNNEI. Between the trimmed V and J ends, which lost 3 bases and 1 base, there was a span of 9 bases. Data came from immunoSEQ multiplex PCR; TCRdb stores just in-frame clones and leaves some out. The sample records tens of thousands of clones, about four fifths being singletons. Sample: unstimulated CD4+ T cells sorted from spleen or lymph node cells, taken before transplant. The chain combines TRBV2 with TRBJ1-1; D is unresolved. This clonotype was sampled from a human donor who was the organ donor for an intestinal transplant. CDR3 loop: CASSDGRQNTEAFF. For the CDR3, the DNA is TGTGCCAGCAGTGATGGCAGACAGAACACTGAAGCTTTCTTT.